A selection of T cell receptor beta chains follows, all from one sample in a study of Tregs in tolerant kidney transplant recipients. Clones were sequenced by immunoSEQ multiplex PCR, and TCRdb holds only the in-frame ones, with some missing. The top ten clones hold under 0.65% of a sample with some 250,000 clones, about 80% of them seen once. Sequences were obtained from CD4+ T cells from blood. These receptors came from a human donor in good health. Both conserved end residues are part of each CDR3.

CDR3 length: 15; V gene: TRBV21-1; CDR3 protein: CASSIWDSHYYGYTF
CDR3 length: 13; V gene: TRBV19; CDR3 protein: CASSMRGNQPQHF
CDR3 length: 14; V gene: TRBV10-2; CDR3 protein: CASSEWGQGKLGHF
CDR3 length: 14; V gene: TRBV18; CDR3 protein: CASSLEGLTGELFF
CDR3 length: 16; V gene: TRBV14; CDR3 protein: CASSQEEWYAYNEQFF
CDR3 length: 18; V gene: TRBV18; CDR3 protein: CASSPNPTSGRAKDKQYF
CDR3 length: 16; V gene: TRBV30; CDR3 protein: CAWSAVHGHPQETQYF
CDR3 length: 15; V gene: TRBV5-8; CDR3 protein: CASISLGIANYGYTF
CDR3 length: 15; V gene: TRBV9; CDR3 protein: CASSVGPSGGYEQYF
CDR3 length: 16; V gene: TRBV2; CDR3 protein: CASSEQGGLIGNTIYF
CDR3 length: 16; V gene: TRBV7-8; CDR3 protein: CASTLTSGRAPDTQYF
CDR3 length: 16; V gene: TRBV2; CDR3 protein: CASSSGLPSSYNEQFF
CDR3 length: 16; V gene: TRBV18; CDR3 protein: CASSPRTSGIYNEQFF
CDR3 length: 16; V gene: TRBV7-6; CDR3 protein: CASSPSTSGRAGEQYF
CDR3 length: 15; V gene: TRBV6-1; CDR3 protein: CASSDGVGPYQPQHF
CDR3 length: 14; V gene: TRBV10-3; CDR3 protein: CAISEQRYQETQYF
CDR3 length: 17; V gene: TRBV7-7; CDR3 protein: CASSLMVGQGNTGELFF
CDR3 length: 12; V gene: TRBV7-2; CDR3 protein: CASSPFGVGAFF
CDR3 length: 13; V gene: TRBV7-9; CDR3 protein: CASPSRNTGELFF
CDR3 length: 12; V gene: TRBV19; CDR3 protein: CASSQTSYEQYF
CDR3 length: 17; V gene: TRBV7-8; CDR3 protein: CASRQNRGQGRNSPLHF
CDR3 length: 14; V gene: TRBV19; CDR3 protein: CASSMVLTASGYTF
CDR3 length: 18; V gene: TRBV18; CDR3 protein: CASSPRSLLGRGRYEQYF
CDR3 length: 17; V gene: TRBV5-1; CDR3 protein: CASSPPPDREFSTEAFF
CDR3 length: 14; V gene: TRBV10-1; CDR3 protein: CASSGRGASYEQYF
CDR3 length: 13; V gene: TRBV10-2; CDR3 protein: CATNHPGGETQYF
CDR3 length: 15; V gene: TRBV7-9; CDR3 protein: CASSAPEGQNTEAFF
CDR3 length: 15; V gene: TRBV28; CDR3 protein: CASSSPSKVLYEQYF
CDR3 length: 14; V gene: TRBV10-1; CDR3 protein: CASSDPGSTDTQYF
CDR3 length: 14; V gene: TRBV18; CDR3 protein: CASCTGIGSYEQYF
CDR3 length: 12; V gene: TRBV6-1; CDR3 protein: CAGSRAHNEQFF
CDR3 length: 15; V gene: TRBV4-1; CDR3 protein: CASSQETTIDNEQFF
CDR3 length: 16; V gene: TRBV6-5; CDR3 protein: CASSYGTGRLNEKLFF
CDR3 length: 18; V gene: TRBV25-1; CDR3 protein: CASSEGWGGRGQDGELFF
CDR3 length: 16; V gene: TRBV6-5; CDR3 protein: CASSYRTGDTGNTIYF
CDR3 length: 15; V gene: TRBV18; CDR3 protein: CASSPAQRGQETQYF
CDR3 length: 11; V gene: TRBV2; CDR3 protein: CASSEGGTQYF
CDR3 length: 13; V gene: TRBV7-2; CDR3 protein: CASSNTQGREAFF
CDR3 length: 14; V gene: TRBV9; CDR3 protein: CASSVGNGGETQYF
CDR3 length: 12; V gene: TRBV9; CDR3 protein: CASSFGQYGYTF